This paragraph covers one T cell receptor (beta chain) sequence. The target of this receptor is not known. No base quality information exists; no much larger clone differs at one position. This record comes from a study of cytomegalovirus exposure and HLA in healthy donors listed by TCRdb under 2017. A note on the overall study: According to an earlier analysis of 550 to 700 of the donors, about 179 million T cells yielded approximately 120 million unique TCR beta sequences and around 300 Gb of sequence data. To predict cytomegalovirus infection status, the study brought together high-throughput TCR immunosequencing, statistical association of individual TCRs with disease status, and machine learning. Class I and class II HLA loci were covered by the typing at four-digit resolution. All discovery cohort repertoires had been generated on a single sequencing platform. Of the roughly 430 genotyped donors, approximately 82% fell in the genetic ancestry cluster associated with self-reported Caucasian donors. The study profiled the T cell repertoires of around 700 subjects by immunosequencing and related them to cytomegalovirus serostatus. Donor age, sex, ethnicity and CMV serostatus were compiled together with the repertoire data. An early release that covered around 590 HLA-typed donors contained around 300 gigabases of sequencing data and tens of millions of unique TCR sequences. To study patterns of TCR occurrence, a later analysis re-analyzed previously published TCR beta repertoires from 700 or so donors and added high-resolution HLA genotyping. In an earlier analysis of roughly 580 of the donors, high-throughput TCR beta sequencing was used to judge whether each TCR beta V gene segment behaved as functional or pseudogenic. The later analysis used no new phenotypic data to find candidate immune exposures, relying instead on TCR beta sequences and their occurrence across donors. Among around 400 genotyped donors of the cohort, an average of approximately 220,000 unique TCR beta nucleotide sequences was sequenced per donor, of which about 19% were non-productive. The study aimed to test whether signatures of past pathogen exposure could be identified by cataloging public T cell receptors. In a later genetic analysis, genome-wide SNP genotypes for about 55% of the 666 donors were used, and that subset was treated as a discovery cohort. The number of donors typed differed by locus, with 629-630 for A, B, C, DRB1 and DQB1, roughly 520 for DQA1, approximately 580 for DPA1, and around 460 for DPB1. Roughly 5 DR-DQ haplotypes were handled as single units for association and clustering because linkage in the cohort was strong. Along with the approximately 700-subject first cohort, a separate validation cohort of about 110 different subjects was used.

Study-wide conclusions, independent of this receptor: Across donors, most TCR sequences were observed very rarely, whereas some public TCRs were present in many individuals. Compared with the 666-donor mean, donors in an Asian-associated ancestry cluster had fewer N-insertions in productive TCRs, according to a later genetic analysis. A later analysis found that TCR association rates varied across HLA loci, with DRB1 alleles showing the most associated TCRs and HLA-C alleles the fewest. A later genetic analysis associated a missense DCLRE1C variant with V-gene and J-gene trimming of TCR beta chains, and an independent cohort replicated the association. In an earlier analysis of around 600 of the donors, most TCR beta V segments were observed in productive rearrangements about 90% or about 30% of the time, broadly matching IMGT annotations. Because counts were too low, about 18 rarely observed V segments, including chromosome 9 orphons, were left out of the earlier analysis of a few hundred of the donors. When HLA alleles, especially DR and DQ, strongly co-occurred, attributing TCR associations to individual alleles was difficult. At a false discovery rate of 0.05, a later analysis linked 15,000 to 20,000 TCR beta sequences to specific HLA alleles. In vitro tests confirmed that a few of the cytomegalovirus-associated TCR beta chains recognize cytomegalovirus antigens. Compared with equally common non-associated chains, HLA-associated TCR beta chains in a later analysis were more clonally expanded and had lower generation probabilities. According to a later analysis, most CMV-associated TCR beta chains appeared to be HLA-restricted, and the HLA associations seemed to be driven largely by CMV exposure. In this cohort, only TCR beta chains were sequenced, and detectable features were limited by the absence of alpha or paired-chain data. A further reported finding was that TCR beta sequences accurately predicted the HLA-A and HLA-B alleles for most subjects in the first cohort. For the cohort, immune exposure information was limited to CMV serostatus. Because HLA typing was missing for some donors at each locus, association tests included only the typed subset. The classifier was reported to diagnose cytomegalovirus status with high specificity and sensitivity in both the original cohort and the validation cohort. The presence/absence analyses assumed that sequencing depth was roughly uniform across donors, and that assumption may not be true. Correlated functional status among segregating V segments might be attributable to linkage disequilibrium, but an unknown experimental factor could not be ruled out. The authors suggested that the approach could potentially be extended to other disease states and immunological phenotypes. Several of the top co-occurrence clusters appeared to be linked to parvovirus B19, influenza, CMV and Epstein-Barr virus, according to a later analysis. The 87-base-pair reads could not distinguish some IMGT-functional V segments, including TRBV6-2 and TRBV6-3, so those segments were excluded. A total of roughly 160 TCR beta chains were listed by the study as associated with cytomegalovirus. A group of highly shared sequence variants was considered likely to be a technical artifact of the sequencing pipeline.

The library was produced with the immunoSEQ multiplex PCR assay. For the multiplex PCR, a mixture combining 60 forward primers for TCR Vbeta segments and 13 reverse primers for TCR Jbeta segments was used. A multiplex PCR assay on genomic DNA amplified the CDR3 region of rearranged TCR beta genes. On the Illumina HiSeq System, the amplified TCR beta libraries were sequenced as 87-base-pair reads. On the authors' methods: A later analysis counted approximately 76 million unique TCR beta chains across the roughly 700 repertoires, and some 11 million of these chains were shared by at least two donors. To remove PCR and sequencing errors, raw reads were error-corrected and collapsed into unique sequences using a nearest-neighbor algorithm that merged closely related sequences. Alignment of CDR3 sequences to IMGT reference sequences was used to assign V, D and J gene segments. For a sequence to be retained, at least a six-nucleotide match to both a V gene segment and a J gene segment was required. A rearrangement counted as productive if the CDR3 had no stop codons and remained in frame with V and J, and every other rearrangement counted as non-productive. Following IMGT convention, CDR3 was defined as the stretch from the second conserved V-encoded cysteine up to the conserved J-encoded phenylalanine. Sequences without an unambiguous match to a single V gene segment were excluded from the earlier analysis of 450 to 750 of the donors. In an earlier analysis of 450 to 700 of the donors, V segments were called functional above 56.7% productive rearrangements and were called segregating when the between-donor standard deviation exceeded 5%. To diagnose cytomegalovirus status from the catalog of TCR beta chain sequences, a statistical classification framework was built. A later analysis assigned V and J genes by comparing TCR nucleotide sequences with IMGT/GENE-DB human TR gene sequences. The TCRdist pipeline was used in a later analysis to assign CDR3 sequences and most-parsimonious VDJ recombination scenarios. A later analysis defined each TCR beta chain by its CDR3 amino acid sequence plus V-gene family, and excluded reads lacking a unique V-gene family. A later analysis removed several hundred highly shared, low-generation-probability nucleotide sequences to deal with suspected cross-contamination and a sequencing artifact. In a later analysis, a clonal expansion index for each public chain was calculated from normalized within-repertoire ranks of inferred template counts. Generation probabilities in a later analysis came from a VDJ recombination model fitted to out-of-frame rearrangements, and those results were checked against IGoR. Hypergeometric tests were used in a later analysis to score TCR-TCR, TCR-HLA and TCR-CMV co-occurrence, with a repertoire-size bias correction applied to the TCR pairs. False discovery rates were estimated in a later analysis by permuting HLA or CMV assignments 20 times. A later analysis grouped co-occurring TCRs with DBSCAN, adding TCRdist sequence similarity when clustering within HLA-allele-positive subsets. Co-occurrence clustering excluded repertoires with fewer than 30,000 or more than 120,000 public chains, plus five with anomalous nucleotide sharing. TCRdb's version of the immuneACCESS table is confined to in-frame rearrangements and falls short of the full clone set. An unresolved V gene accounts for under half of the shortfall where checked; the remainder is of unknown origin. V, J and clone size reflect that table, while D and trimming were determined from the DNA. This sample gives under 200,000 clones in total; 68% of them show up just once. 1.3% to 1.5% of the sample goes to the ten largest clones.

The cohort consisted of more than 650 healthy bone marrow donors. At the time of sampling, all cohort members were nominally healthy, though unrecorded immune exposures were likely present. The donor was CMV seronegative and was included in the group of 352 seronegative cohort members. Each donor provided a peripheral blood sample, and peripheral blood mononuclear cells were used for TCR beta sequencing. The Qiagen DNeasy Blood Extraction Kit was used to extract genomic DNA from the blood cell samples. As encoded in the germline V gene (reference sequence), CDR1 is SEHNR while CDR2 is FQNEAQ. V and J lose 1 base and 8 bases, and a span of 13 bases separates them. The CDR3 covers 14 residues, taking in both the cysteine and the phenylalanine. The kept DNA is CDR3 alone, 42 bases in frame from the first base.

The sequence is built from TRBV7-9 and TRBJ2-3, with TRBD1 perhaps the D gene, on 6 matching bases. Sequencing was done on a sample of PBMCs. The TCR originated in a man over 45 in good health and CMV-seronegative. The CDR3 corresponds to CASSLDREIGTQYF. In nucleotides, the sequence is TGTGCCAGCAGCTTAGACAGGGAGATAGGTACGCAGTATTTT.